This TCR beta chain originates from a study of OX40 agonist ivuxolimab in advanced cancers. This CDR3 is 15 amino acids long. CDR1 and CDR2 from the germline V gene are MNHNS and SASEGT. Trimming stripped 7 bases from V and 2 bases from J, with 17 bases between. Here immunoSEQ multiplex PCR was the method, and the copy in TCRdb shows in-frame clones only, minus some. This table holds about 48,000 clones, about 83% found once. This material consisted of CD4+ or CD8+ T cells sorted from blood, taken in a trial of the OX40 agonist ivuxolimab. The chain joins TRBV6-1 to TRBJ1-2, with a tentative D call TRBD1 (6 bases). The receptor comes from an adult with an advanced solid tumor such as melanoma, head and neck, liver or kidney cancer. Written as DNA, the CDR3 is TGTGCCAGCACCACAAGCCTAGGGGGGAACTATGGCTACACCTTC. Its translation: CASTTSLGGNYGYTF.